These 14 T cell receptor beta chains were sequenced from one sample in a study of T cells in localized non-small cell lung cancer. TCRdb's table, derived via immunoSEQ multiplex PCR, lists solely in-frame clones and lacks some. The sample yields about 20,000 clones, 87% seen once. The sample consisted of PBMCs, taken before any cancer treatment. Every receptor here comes from a man aged 40-75 years with stage II squamous cell lung carcinoma.

The rearrangement links TRBV30 to TRBJ1-2; a weak D match, TRBD1 (6 bases). CDR1 is GTSNPN and CDR2 is SVGIG in the germline V gene (reference sequence). V was shortened by 4 bases and J by 8 bases, with 14 bases between the two germline ends. The CDR3 length is 12 residues. The CDR3 DNA is TGTGCCTGGATTAATCTTGGGGGCGGCTACACCTTC. Translating gives CAWINLGGGYTF. Variable domain in full (rest from reference TRBV30 and TRBJ1-2): SQTIHQWPATLVQPVGSPLSLECTVEGTSNPNLYWYRQAAGRGLQLLFYSVGIGQISSEVPQNLSASRPQDRQFILSSKKLLLSDSGFYLCAWINLGGGYTFGSGTRLTVV.

Judged by abundance, this clone is large. The rearrangement uses TRBV27 and TRBJ2-7; D may be TRBD2 (6 bases). CDR1 and CDR2 from the germline V gene are MNHEY and SMNVEV (reference sequence). The CDR3 loop spans 13 amino acids. Trimming took off 5 bases at V and 7 bases at J, with 15 bases between the two ends. Here the CDR3 reads CASSATAAGEQYF. The CDR3 DNA follows: TGTGCCAGCAGTGCGACGGCGGCGGGGGAGCAGTACTTC.

The CDR3 DNA sequence: TGTGCCAGCAGTGAACTAGCGGGACCCTACAATGAGCAGTTCTTC. Encoded protein: CASSELAGPYNEQFF. J is TRBJ2-1 and V is TRBV6-1, with TRBD2 matching 9 bases. V shed 2 bases, J shed 2 bases, and the junction held 1 base outside the gene matches. The CDR3 has 15 residues. Germline CDR1 reads MNHNS; CDR2 reads SASEGT.

V usage is TRBV15 and J usage is TRBJ2-6, with a weak D call TRBD2 (5 bases). V was clipped by 8 bases and J by 0 bases, with 11 bases between them. The CDR3 consists of 15 residues. CDR1 is LNHNV and CDR2 is YYDKDF in the germline V gene (reference sequence). CDR3 sequence reads: CATGRVSSGANVLTF. CDR3 DNA sequence: TGTGCCACCGGGCGGGTCAGCTCTGGGGCCAACGTCCTGACTTTC. Full variable domain (missing parts from reference TRBV15 and TRBJ2-6): DAMVIQNPRYQVTQFGKPVTLSCSQTLNHNVMYWYQQKSSQAPKLLFHYYDKDFNNEADTPDNFQSRRPNTSFCFLDIRSPGLGDTAMYLCATGRVSSGANVLTFGAGSRLTVL.

The J gene is TRBJ1-6, the V gene TRBV9; D gene uncertain. This CDR3 region has 14 residues. Germline CDR1 SGDLS, CDR2 YYNGEE. Trimming took 0 bases from V and 4 from J, leaving 5 bases between them. CDR3 region: CASSVGPYNSPLHF. In DNA, the CDR3 is TGTGCCAGCAGCGTAGGGCCTTATAATTCACCCCTCCACTTT. The full variable domain, with the rest looked up from reference TRBV9 and TRBJ1-6, is DSGVTQTPKHLITATGQRVTLRCSPRSGDLSVYWYQQSLDQGLQFLIQYYNGEERAKGNILERFSAQQFPDLHSELNLSSLELGDSALYFCASSVGPYNSPLHFGNGTRLTVT.

This chain joins TRBV7-8 and TRBJ2-2, with TRBD2 identical over 11 bases. The germline V gene has CDR1 SGHVS and CDR2 FQNEAQ. V gave up 4 bases and J gave up 8 bases; unmatched junction bases: 6. The CDR3 has 15 residues. Here the CDR3 reads CASSYSGGGSGELFF. CDR3 coding DNA: TGTGCCAGCAGCTATAGCGGGGGGGGTTCTGGGGAGCTGTTTTTT.

This clone has a handful of counts. The rearrangement joins TRBV19 to TRBJ1-1; D is uncertain. Germline V gene data show CDR1 as LNHDA and CDR2 as SQIVND (reference sequence). V lost 3 bases to trimming and J lost 1 base, with 9 bases between them. This CDR3 is built from 14 residues. The CDR3 protein is CASSILAENTEAFF. In DNA, the CDR3 is TGTGCCAGTAGTATCCTCGCGGAGAACACTGAAGCTTTCTTT.

The chain has TRBV2 and TRBJ2-1; 7 nucleotides match TRBD2. With V trimmed by 4 bases and J by 5 bases, 8 bases remained unmatched. The CDR3 contains 15 residues. Per germline, CDR1 SNHLY and CDR2 FYNNEI. CDR3 DNA sequence: TGTGCCAGCAGTGGTTCGGGGGGATTGGACAATGAGCAGTTCTTC. Translating gives CASSGSGGLDNEQFF.

Concerning this clone itself: Relative to the germline gene, one junction end is altered; a read error may explain this. This same CDR3 is encoded by further DNA sequences in the sample. V gene TRBV30 combines with J gene TRBJ1-5; D unresolved. From germline, CDR1 is GTSNPN and CDR2 SVGIG (reference sequence). The CDR3 runs 14 residues. CDR3 in amino acids: CAWSVLGSNQPQHF. The CDR3 DNA sequence: TGTGCCTGGAGTGTACTGGGGAGCAATCAGCCCCAACATTTT.

The chain carries TRBV2 and TRBJ1-2; 8 positions agree with TRBD1. The CDR3 totals 14 residues. Trimming took 4 bases from V and 2 from J; bases not matched to a gene: 3. The V gene's germline CDR1 is SNHLY and CDR2 FYNNEI. The DNA of the CDR3 is TGTGCCAGCAGTGCTAGGACAGGGAACTATGGCTACACCTTC. Amino acid sequence: CASSARTGNYGYTF.

This clone turned up a few times. The V call is TRBV27, the J call TRBJ2-7; 8 nucleotides agree with TRBD2. J was trimmed by 7 bases and V by 5 bases; bases with no gene match: 10. The CDR3 loop spans 14 amino acids. Germline V gene lookup returns CDR1 MNHEY and CDR2 SMNVEV (reference sequence). Here the CDR3 reads CASSPTGGAGEQYF. The DNA of the CDR3 is TGTGCCAGCAGTCCCACCGGGGGGGCGGGGGAGCAGTACTTC.

The V call is TRBV9, the J call TRBJ1-2; D gene uncertain. The germline gives CDR1 SGDLS, CDR2 YYNGEE. V gave up 0 bases and J gave up 7 bases, with 7 bases separating them. CDR3 length: 12 amino acids. CDR3: CASSVDQAGYTF. The CDR3 DNA follows: TGTGCCAGCAGCGTAGATCAGGCTGGCTACACCTTC.

The rearrangement uses TRBV6-5 and TRBJ1-1; a weak D match, TRBD1 (5 bases). Germline values: CDR1 MNHEY, CDR2 SVGAGI. CDR3 length equals 16 residues. Trimming cost V 4 bases and J 0 bases, with 15 bases left between them. The CDR3 loop is CASSSVRDLMNTEAFF. In DNA, the CDR3 is TGTGCCAGCAGTTCCGTACGGGACCTCATGAACACTGAAGCTTTCTTT.

The rearrangement links TRBV19 to TRBJ2-1; 9 positions match TRBD2. J gave up 4 bases and V 0 bases, and 7 bases lay outside the gene matches. Germline V CDR1 and CDR2: LNHDA, SQIVND (reference sequence). The CDR3 is made up of 17 amino acids. In DNA form, the CDR3 reads TGTGCCAGTAGTATAGATCTGGCTAGCGGGGCTTACAATGAGCAGTTCTTC. Translation gives CASSIDLASGAYNEQFF. The variable domain in full, with the rest retrieved from reference TRBV19 and TRBJ2-1, is DGGITQSPKYLFRKEGQNVTLSCEQNLNHDAMYWYRQDPGQGLRLIYYSQIVNDFQKGDIAEGYSVSREKKESFPLTVTSAQKNPTAFYLCASSIDLASGAYNEQFFGPGTRLTVL.